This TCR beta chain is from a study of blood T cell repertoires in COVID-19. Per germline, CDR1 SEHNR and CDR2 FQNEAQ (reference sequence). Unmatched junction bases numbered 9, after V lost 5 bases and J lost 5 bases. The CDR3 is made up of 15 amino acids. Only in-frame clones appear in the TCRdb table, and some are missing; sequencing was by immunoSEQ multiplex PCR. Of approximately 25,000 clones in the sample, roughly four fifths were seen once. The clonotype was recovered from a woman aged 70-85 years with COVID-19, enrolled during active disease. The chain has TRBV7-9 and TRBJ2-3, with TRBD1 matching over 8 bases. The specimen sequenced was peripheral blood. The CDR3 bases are TGTGCCAGCAGCGCAAACAGGGGGTCGGGAGATACGCAGTATTTT. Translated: CASSANRGSGDTQYF.